What follows are 12 T cell receptor beta chains derived from one specimen sequenced in a study of T-cell memory formation after mild COVID-19. From the 5' RACE reads, TCRdb called clonotypes with MiXCR, one entry per CDR3 protein. This sample has about 560,000 distinct CDR3 sequences, with roughly 17% found just once. The sequenced sample consisted of PBMCs or a T cell subset sorted from them (not recorded which). The receptors originated from an adult woman who had mild COVID-19 (a few samples of this study predate the infection). Cell type and time point are not known.

At least ten counts were recorded for this clonotype. The chain employs TRBV4-3 and TRBJ2-7, with no clear D. Germline CDR1 is LGHNA and CDR2 is YSLEER. Trimming pared 2 bases from V and 5 bases from J, leaving 16 bases between. The CDR3 has 15 amino acids. This CDR3 reads CASSQKAKQSHEQYF. The CDR3 DNA is TGCGCCAGCAGCCAAAAGGCGAAACAGAGCCACGAGCAGTACTTC.

This clonotype was recorded a few times. The rearrangement uses TRBV20-1 and TRBJ2-1; a weak D match, TRBD1 (6 bases). V lost 3 bases to trimming and J lost 6 bases, with 21 bases between them. CDR1 DFQATT and CDR2 SNEGSKA come from the germline V gene (reference sequence). This CDR3 has 16 residues. The CDR3 here is CSASKPRDTPFNEQFF. The CDR3 region has the DNA TGCAGTGCTAGCAAGCCCCGGGACACCCCATTCAATGAGCAGTTCTTC.

Only a few counts were recorded for this clonotype. The CDR3 DNA is TGCAGTGCTAGAACCTCAGATACGCAGTATTTT. It specifies CSARTSDTQYF. The chain is built from TRBV20-1 and TRBJ2-3; no reliable D call. The V end lost 2 bases, the J end lost 4 bases, and 4 bases lay between the germline ends. This CDR3 region has 11 residues. From germline, CDR1 is DFQATT and CDR2 SNEGSKA (reference sequence).

The rearrangement joins TRBV12-3 or TRBV12-4 to TRBJ1-6; D possibly corresponds to TRBD1 (5 bases). CDR3 length: 14 amino acids. Deletions cut 6 bases from V and 9 bases from J, with 15 bases between. CDR3 region: CASRTGRWGSPLHF. CDR3 sequence (DNA): TGTGCCAGCAGGACGGGGCGGTGGGGTTCACCCCTCCACTTT.

This clonotype was seen ten or more times. V is TRBV7-2 and J is TRBJ2-1; D possibly matches TRBD1 or TRBD2 (5 bases each). The CDR3 is 13 amino acids. V was clipped by 4 bases and J by 13 bases, with 17 bases between them. Germline V gene data show CDR1 as SGHTA and CDR2 as FQGNSA. The CDR3 DNA follows: TGTGCCAGCAGCTCGGAGGTGAGGGGAACCCAGTTCTTC. This encodes CASSSEVRGTQFF.

This clonotype was seen more than once but under ten times. The chain is built from TRBV4-3 and TRBJ2-5; D is unresolved. Between the trimmed V and J ends, which lost 0 bases and 2 bases, there was a span of 10 bases. This CDR3 comprises 15 residues. Germline CDR1 and CDR2: LGHNA and YSLEER. The CDR3 DNA reads as TGCGCCAGCAGCCAAGATAGCAGTACGCAAGAGACCCAGTACTTC. Translating it yields CASSQDSSTQETQYF.

The table lists this clonotype with a few counts. The rearrangement uses TRBV6-6 and TRBJ2-1, with 16 bases that match TRBD2. Germline V gene data show CDR1 as MNHNY and CDR2 as SVGAGI (reference sequence). There are 20 residues in the CDR3. With 4 bases clipped from V and 4 bases from J, the junction kept 13 bases outside the gene matches. The CDR3 loop reads CASSLVAGTSGRGNYNEQFF. DNA of the CDR3: TGTGCCAGCAGTTTAGTGGCCGGGACTAGCGGGAGGGGTAATTACAATGAGCAGTTCTTC.

The chain carries TRBV5-8 and TRBJ2-2; no definite D call. This CDR3 comprises 14 residues. Trimming left V 0 bases short and J 6 bases short, with 9 bases between. Germline assignment: CDR1 SGHTS and CDR2 YDEGEE. The CDR3: CASSLVAPPGELFF. The CDR3 coding sequence is TGTGCCAGCAGCTTGGTGGCGCCGCCCGGGGAGCTGTTTTTT.

This CDR3 reads CASSPRTGGSYGYTF. The DNA of the CDR3 is TGTGCCAGCAGTCCTAGGACAGGGGGCAGCTATGGCTACACCTTC. The V gene is TRBV12-3 or TRBV12-4, the J gene TRBJ1-2, with 11 bases aligning to TRBD1. The CDR3 covers 15 residues. With 5 bases clipped from V and 4 bases from J, the junction kept 6 bases outside the gene matches.

This clonotype has a handful of counts. The J gene is TRBJ2-1, the V gene TRBV7-2; no clear D gene. The CDR3 loop spans 15 amino acids. Per germline, CDR1 SGHTA and CDR2 FQGNSA. The V end lost 1 base, the J end lost 6 bases, and 13 bases lay between the germline ends. The CDR3: CASSLGPLLRNEQFF. The CDR3 region has the DNA TGTGCCAGCAGCTTAGGTCCTCTCCTCCGCAATGAGCAGTTCTTC.

This clonotype has more than one count but fewer than ten. The genes are TRBV11-1 and TRBJ2-1; D is uncertain. This CDR3 comprises 15 residues. The V gene's germline CDR1 is SGHAT and CDR2 FQDESV (reference sequence). V was shortened by 2 bases and J by 6 bases, with 14 bases between the two germline ends. CDR3 amino acids: CASSLPGLAVNEQFF. The DNA for the CDR3 is TGTGCCAGCAGCTTACCCGGGCTGGCTGTCAATGAGCAGTTCTTC.

This chain joins TRBV7-6 and TRBJ2-1; D is possibly TRBD1 or TRBD2 (5 bases each). CDR3 size: 13 residues. Trimming pared 9 bases from V and 5 bases from J, leaving 14 bases between. Germline V lookup: CDR1 SGHVS, CDR2 FNYEAQ. The CDR3 DNA reads as TGTGCCAGTGGGGGAGCGGTGCACAATGAGCAGTTCTTC. Its protein product is CASGGAVHNEQFF.